A single sample gave rise to the 2 T cell receptor beta chains below, sequenced in a study of blood T cell repertoires in COVID-19. The table came from immunoSEQ multiplex PCR; TCRdb's copy has only in-frame clones and leaves some out. The table has 200,000 to 250,000 clones, around 86% seen once. Sequenced sample: peripheral blood. The receptors shown here come from a man aged 55-75 years who had recovered from COVID-19.

CDR3 region: CASSTRLAGGFNEQFF. Written as DNA, the CDR3 is TGTGCCAGCAGCACCCGACTAGCGGGGGGGTTCAATGAGCAGTTCTTC. This chain joins TRBV11-2 and TRBJ2-1; 14 positions agree with TRBD2. The germline CDR1 and CDR2 sequences are SGHAT and FQNNGV. V shed 5 bases and J 6 bases; nucleotides not matched to a gene: 6. CDR3 size: 16 residues.

The chain combines TRBV13 with TRBJ2-5; D is possibly TRBD2 (6 bases). The CDR3 has 13 residues. From germline, CDR1 is PRHDT and CDR2 FYEKMQ (reference sequence). Between the trimmed V and J ends, which lost 5 bases and 5 bases, there was a span of 12 bases. CDR3 bases: TGTGCCAGCAGCGCCGCGGGAAGCGAGACCCAGTACTTC. Translating it yields CASSAAGSETQYF.